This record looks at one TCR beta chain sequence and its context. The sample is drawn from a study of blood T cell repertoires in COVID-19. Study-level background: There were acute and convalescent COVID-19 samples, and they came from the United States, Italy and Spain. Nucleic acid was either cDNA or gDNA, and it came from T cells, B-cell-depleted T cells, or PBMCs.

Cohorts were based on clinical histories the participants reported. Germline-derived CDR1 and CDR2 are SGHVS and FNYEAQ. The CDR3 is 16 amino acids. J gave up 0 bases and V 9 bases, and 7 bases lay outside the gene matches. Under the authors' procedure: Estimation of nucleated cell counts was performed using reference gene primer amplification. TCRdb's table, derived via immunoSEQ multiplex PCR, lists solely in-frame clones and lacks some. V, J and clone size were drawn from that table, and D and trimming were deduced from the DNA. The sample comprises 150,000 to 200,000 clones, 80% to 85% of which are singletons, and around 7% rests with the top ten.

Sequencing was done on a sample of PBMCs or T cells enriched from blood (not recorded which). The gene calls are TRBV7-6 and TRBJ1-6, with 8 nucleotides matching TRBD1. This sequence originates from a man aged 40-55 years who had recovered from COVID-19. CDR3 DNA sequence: TGTGCCAGACCGGACAGGGAGAGCTCCTATAATTCACCCCTCCACTTT. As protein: CARPDRESSYNSPLHF. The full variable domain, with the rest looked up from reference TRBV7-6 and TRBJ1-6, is GAGVSQSPRYKVTKRGQDVALRCDPISGHVSLYWYRQALGQGPEFLTYFNYEAQQDKSGLPNDRFSAERPEGSISTLTIQRTEQRDSAMYRCARPDRESSYNSPLHFGNGTRLTVT.